This TCR beta chain derives from a study of T cells after yellow fever vaccination. Study-wide results and caveats: Most clones from primary vaccination resurfaced after the booster (approximately 95% CD4, approximately 87% CD8). Abundant contaminating clonotypes from the bulk population could appear in FACS-sorted repertoires.

A universal primer site and UMIs were added as TCR cDNA was made by 5'RACE template switching. MiXCR was run by TCRdb on the 5' RACE reads, yielding one entry per CDR3 protein. The repertoire includes approximately 510,000 distinct CDR3 sequences, 21% of them detected once, and about 16% sits in the top ten. Remarks on this clonotype: Its cognate antigen is unknown.

CDR3 size: 15 residues. Unmatched junction bases numbered 7, after V lost 10 bases and J lost 3 bases. This TCR came from a man in his late teens or twenties who received the YFV17D yellow fever vaccine. Here the sequenced sample was PBMCs, taken approximately 22 days after the first yellow fever vaccination. The chain uses TRBV12-3 or TRBV12-4 and TRBJ2-2; 11 nucleotides align to TRBD2. In DNA, the CDR3 is TGTGCCACCGTTACTAGCGGGGGCTACACCGGGGAGCTGTTTTTT. Translated: CATVTSGGYTGELFF.